The 20 T cell receptor beta chains listed next were all sequenced from one sample in a study of PD-1 blockade in classical Hodgkin lymphoma. Measured with immunoSEQ multiplex PCR; TCRdb has only the in-frame clones, and not every one. The table has 40,000 or so clones, around 78% seen once. The patients all showed relapse after autologous stem cell transplantation, while their brentuximab vedotin exposure varied. The input for sequencing was peripheral blood mononuclear cells (PBMCs), taken at baseline. All receptors come from a human donor with classical Hodgkin lymphoma.

The chain couples TRBV28 to TRBJ1-2; TRBD1 agrees at 9 bases. The CDR3 runs to 14 residues. Germline CDR1 MDHEN, CDR2 SYDVKM. The trim removed 7 bases at V and 3 bases at J, leaving 6 bases unmatched. This CDR3 is CASNRQGEDYGYTF. In DNA form, the CDR3 reads TGTGCCAGCAACCGACAGGGGGAGGACTATGGCTACACCTTC.

This clone was recorded many times. This chain uses TRBV7-9 with TRBJ1-1, with 7 bases aligning to TRBD1. After removal of 5 bases from V and 5 bases from J, the junction contained 14 bases not matched to a gene. CDR1 is SEHNR, CDR2 FQNEAQ, per germline (reference sequence). The length of the CDR3 is 16 residues. CDR3 sequence: CASSNRGGDGKTEAFF. CDR3 nucleotides: TGTGCCAGCAGCAACAGGGGCGGGGACGGGAAGACTGAAGCTTTCTTT.

This chain links TRBV7-9 with TRBJ2-1; D not certain. The ends were cut back, 1 base at V and 0 bases at J, with 4 bases in the middle. The CDR3 length is 14 residues. Germline CDR1 SEHNR, CDR2 FQNEAQ (reference sequence). CDR3 coding DNA: TGTGCCAGCAGCTTAGAAGGCTCCTACAATGAGCAGTTCTTC. Amino acids: CASSLEGSYNEQFF.

This clone was detected only a few times. J is TRBJ2-1 and V is TRBV28; 13 bases are a match to TRBD2. Germline V gene lookup returns CDR1 MDHEN and CDR2 SYDVKM. CDR3 length equals 17 residues. V lost 6 bases and J lost 4; bases outside the gene matches: 9. CDR3 sequence: CASSPTGLAGIYNEQFF. The CDR3 DNA sequence: TGTGCCAGCAGCCCCACGGGACTAGCGGGGATATACAATGAGCAGTTCTTC. Full variable domain (rest looked up from reference TRBV28 and TRBJ2-1): DVKVTQSSRYLVKRTGEKVFLECVQDMDHENMFWYRQDPGLGLRLIYFSYDVKMKEKGDIPEGYSVSREKKERFSLILESASTNQTSMYLCASSPTGLAGIYNEQFFGPGTRLTVL.

There are a few counts of this clone. CDR3 sequence (DNA): TGTGCCAGCTCACCCGAAATAGGCGGGCAGTTCTTC. Encoded protein: CASSPEIGGQFF. V is TRBV18 and J is TRBJ2-1, with D unclear. The CDR3 is 12 residues long. Germline CDR1 is KGHSH and CDR2 is LQKENI. V lost 3 bases to trimming and J lost 12 bases, with 12 bases between them.

This clone was seen a handful of times. The rearrangement links TRBV28 to TRBJ1-3, with D hard to call. CDR3 length: 14 amino acids. CDR1 and CDR2 (germline): MDHEN, SYDVKM. Trimming pared 6 bases from V and 4 bases from J, leaving 13 bases between. CDR3 DNA sequence: TGTGCCAGCAGCCCCGACGGAAAGGGAAACACCATATATTTT. It specifies CASSPDGKGNTIYF. Full variable domain (missing parts from reference TRBV28 and TRBJ1-3): DVKVTQSSRYLVKRTGEKVFLECVQDMDHENMFWYRQDPGLGLRLIYFSYDVKMKEKGDIPEGYSVSREKKERFSLILESASTNQTSMYLCASSPDGKGNTIYFGEGSWLTVV.

CDR3 residues: CASSPGLRGPYGYTF. CDR3 bases: TGTGCCAGCTCACCTGGGCTCCGGGGGCCCTATGGCTACACCTTC. The chain joins TRBV18 to TRBJ1-2; D is possibly TRBD1 (6 bases). V lost 3 bases and J lost 4, with 15 bases in between. The germline V gene encodes CDR1 KGHSH and CDR2 LQKENI. The CDR3 is made up of 15 amino acids. The full variable domain, in which reference TRBV18 and TRBJ1-2 provide the parts outside the CDR3, is NAGVMQNPRHLVRRRGQEARLRCSPMKGHSHVYWYRQLPEEGLKFMVYLQKENIIDESGMPKERFSAEFPKEGPSILRIQQVVRGDSAAYFCASSPGLRGPYGYTFGSGTRLTVV.

The chain combines TRBV10-1 with TRBJ2-1; 14 nucleotides align to TRBD2. CDR3 size: 20 residues. Germline-derived CDR1 and CDR2 are WNHNN and SYGVQD (reference sequence). V lost 0 bases to trimming and J lost 3 bases; unmatched junction nucleotides: 10. Here the CDR3 reads CASSESKKGLAGEGYNEQFF. CDR3 DNA sequence: TGCGCCAGCAGTGAGTCGAAGAAGGGACTAGCGGGAGAGGGCTACAATGAGCAGTTCTTC.

This rearrangement joins TRBV2 to TRBJ1-1, with 8 nucleotides matching TRBD1. Trimming cost V 3 bases and J 6 bases; bases outside gene matches: 12. This CDR3 contains 16 residues. Germline V gene sequence: CDR1 SNHLY, CDR2 FYNNEI. This chain's CDR3 is CASSDDRGVVGSEAFF. The DNA of the CDR3 is TGTGCCAGCAGTGATGACAGGGGTGTAGTTGGCTCTGAAGCTTTCTTT.

The chain carries TRBV6-6 and TRBJ2-7; D gene ambiguous. The CDR3 is 16 amino acids. Deletions cut 0 bases from V and 2 bases from J, with 14 bases between. The germline CDR1 and CDR2 sequences are MNHNY and SVGAGI (reference sequence). The CDR3: CASSYSNSGGAYEQYF. CDR3 coding DNA: TGTGCCAGCAGTTACTCGAATTCAGGTGGAGCCTACGAGCAGTACTTC.

CDR3 loop: CASSHGASVYGYTF. As DNA, the CDR3 is TGTGCCAGCAGCCACGGTGCCAGCGTCTATGGCTACACCTTC. The chain has TRBV28 and TRBJ1-2; D gene ambiguous. V was cut by 6 bases and J by 4 bases, with 15 bases left in between. The CDR3 has 14 residues. The germline V gene has CDR1 MDHEN and CDR2 SYDVKM.

The J gene is TRBJ2-1, the V gene TRBV5-4; no clear D. Germline values: CDR1 SGHNT, CDR2 YYREEE (reference sequence). The CDR3 loop spans 16 amino acids. V dropped 0 bases and J dropped 8 bases, with 18 bases sitting between them. The CDR3 region is CASSLGGWLGVYEQFF. The CDR3 region has the DNA TGTGCCAGCAGCTTGGGCGGTTGGCTAGGAGTTTATGAGCAGTTCTTC.

V is TRBV6-6 and J is TRBJ1-2; tentatively, D is TRBD1 (5 bases). Trimming removed 8 bases from V and 8 bases from J, with 12 bases in between. Germline-derived CDR1 and CDR2 are MNHNY and SVGAGI (reference sequence). This CDR3 contains 11 residues. This chain's CDR3 is CASGTANGYTF. The CDR3 DNA reads as TGTGCCAGCGGGACGGCTAACGGCTACACCTTC.

The rearrangement joins TRBV28 to TRBJ1-4; 9 bases match TRBD1. CDR3 length: 16 amino acids. The ends lost 5 bases at V and 8 bases at J; junction bases unmatched: 12. The V gene's germline CDR1 is MDHEN and CDR2 SYDVKM. The CDR3 sequence is CASSPPGQGLWEKLFF. As DNA, the CDR3 is TGTGCCAGCAGTCCACCAGGACAGGGGCTGTGGGAAAAACTGTTTTTT.

This chain uses TRBV5-1 with TRBJ2-1; a possible D gene is TRBD1 (6 bases). The germline gives CDR1 SGHRS, CDR2 YFSETQ. CDR3 length equals 13 residues. Trimming cost V 1 base and J 9 bases, with 11 bases left between them. CDR3: CASSLYGGGEQFF. The CDR3 DNA reads TGCGCCAGCAGCTTGTATGGGGGCGGTGAGCAGTTCTTC.

The V and J genes are TRBV10-1 and TRBJ1-5; the D gene is possibly TRBD1 (6 bases). The V gene lost 3 bases and the J gene lost 6 bases, with 15 bases spanning the gap. This CDR3 comprises 15 residues. Germline CDR1 and CDR2: WNHNN and SYGVQD (reference sequence). The CDR3 loop is CASSDPSIGGQPQHF. The CDR3 nucleotides read TGCGCCAGCAGTGACCCCTCGATAGGGGGTCAGCCCCAGCATTTT.

The rearrangement uses TRBV5-1 and TRBJ2-3; D could derive from TRBD1 or TRBD2 (5 bases each). Germline V gives CDR1 SGHRS, CDR2 YFSETQ. V lost 4 bases and J 1 base, leaving 16 bases between the germline ends. There are 16 residues in the CDR3. CDR3 nucleotide sequence: TGCGCCAGCAGCAGTAGGGACGCCGGAGGCACAGATACGCAGTATTTT. Its translation is CASSSRDAGGTDTQYF.

The gene calls are TRBV5-1 and TRBJ2-3, with a tentative D call TRBD1 (5 bases). The length of the CDR3 is 13 residues. The germline gives CDR1 SGHRS, CDR2 YFSETQ. V was cut by 1 base and J by 4 bases, with 7 bases left in between. CDR3 in amino acids: CASSLQGADTQYF. The CDR3 bases are TGCGCCAGCAGCTTGCAGGGCGCAGATACGCAGTATTTT.

CDR3 region: CASSLDFGVYSTGSSGELFF. The CDR3, as DNA: TGTGCCAGCAGCTTAGACTTTGGGGTGTATTCTACAGGGTCCTCCGGGGAGCTGTTTTTT. V is TRBV11-2 and J is TRBJ2-2; D perhaps matches TRBD1 (6 bases). CDR1 SGHAT and CDR2 FQNNGV come from the germline V gene. Deletions cut 0 bases from V and 6 bases from J, with 26 bases between. CDR3 length: 20 amino acids.

The V and J genes are TRBV30 and TRBJ1-1; TRBD1 is a possible D gene (5 bases). This CDR3 has 14 amino acids. Per the germline V gene, CDR1 is GTSNPN and CDR2 is SVGIG (reference sequence). The V end lost 0 bases, the J end lost 3 bases, and 11 bases lay between the germline ends. The CDR3 loop is CAWSVAWGDTEAFF. In DNA form, the CDR3 reads TGTGCCTGGAGTGTGGCCTGGGGGGACACTGAAGCTTTCTTT. Full variable domain (outside the CDR3, taken from reference TRBV30 and TRBJ1-1): SQTIHQWPATLVQPVGSPLSLECTVEGTSNPNLYWYRQAAGRGLQLLFYSVGIGQISSEVPQNLSASRPQDRQFILSSKKLLLSDSGFYLCAWSVAWGDTEAFFGQGTRLTVV.